A selection of T cell receptor beta chains follows, all from one sample in a study of type 1 and type 2 diabetes patients. Using its own MiXCR run on the multiplex PCR reads, TCRdb lists one record per CDR3 protein. Seen here are 250,000 to 300,000 distinct CDR3 sequences, over 45% observed once, and the top ten hold approximately 14%. Specimen: peripheral blood mononuclear cells (PBMCs). The receptor source for this set is a man in his late teens or twenties with type 2 diabetes. CDR3s include the opening cysteine and the closing phenylalanine or tryptophan. A D gene is named only where the DNA matches it firmly. Only some rows state a clone size, as once, few, many or a class for expanded clones.

clone_size: -
v_call: TRBV19
j_call: TRBJ2-7
d_call: TRBD1
cdr3_nt: TGTGCCAGTAGTATCACCGGGACAGGGACCCACGAGCAGTACTTC
cdr3_aa: CASSITGTGTHEQYF

clone_size: -
v_call: TRBV28
j_call: TRBJ1-5
d_call: -
cdr3_nt: TGTGCCAGCAGTTTTGGGCAGGGCCGGACTCAGCCCCAGCATTTT
cdr3_aa: CASSFGQGRTQPQHF

clone_size: -
v_call: TRBV10-1
j_call: TRBJ1-4
d_call: -
cdr3_nt: TGCGCCAGCAGTGAAGCTTCAAGCAATAAAAAACTGTTTTTT
cdr3_aa: CASSEASSNKKLFF

clone_size: -
v_call: TRBV15
j_call: TRBJ1-4
d_call: -
cdr3_nt: TGTGCCACCAGCAGAGTGGGAAAGGCTAATGGAAAACTGTTTTTT
cdr3_aa: CATSRVGKANGKLFF

clone_size: few
v_call: TRBV6-6
j_call: TRBJ1-1
d_call: -
cdr3_nt: TGTGCCAGCAGTGGGGGGTACAGGTCCTCAGCTGAAGCTTTCTTT
cdr3_aa: CASSGGYRSSAEAFF

clone_size: -
v_call: TRBV29-1
j_call: TRBJ2-1
d_call: -
cdr3_nt: TGCAGCGTTGTCGGACTGATCGCCTACAATGAGCAGTTCTTC
cdr3_aa: CSVVGLIAYNEQFF

clone_size: few
v_call: TRBV12-3/TRBV12-4
j_call: TRBJ2-5
d_call: -
cdr3_nt: TGTGCCAGCAGCCCGAGGGAGGGGGGAGAAGAGCAGTACTTC
cdr3_aa: CASSPREGGEEQYF

clone_size: -
v_call: TRBV14
j_call: TRBJ2-1
d_call: -
cdr3_nt: TGTGCCAGCAGCCAAGGTAGTCTGAGTGGGCAGTTCTTC
cdr3_aa: CASSQGSLSGQFF

clone_size: few
v_call: TRBV14
j_call: TRBJ1-1
d_call: -
cdr3_nt: TGTGCCAGCAGCCAAGAGGTGGAGTGGATGAACACTGAAGCTTTCTTT
cdr3_aa: CASSQEVEWMNTEAFF

clone_size: -
v_call: TRBV5-1
j_call: TRBJ2-7
d_call: -
cdr3_nt: TGCGCCAGCACTCTCGCCACTTCTGTGCTGGCCGGGTCCTACGAGCAGTACTTC
cdr3_aa: CASTLATSVLAGSYEQYF

clone_size: -
v_call: TRBV9
j_call: TRBJ1-4
d_call: -
cdr3_nt: TGTGCCAGCAGCGTAGGTTCAGGGGATGAAAAACTGTTTTTT
cdr3_aa: CASSVGSGDEKLFF

clone_size: many
v_call: TRBV10-3
j_call: TRBJ1-1
d_call: -
cdr3_nt: TGTGCCTCAGCTCAGGGGTTAGACACTGAAGCTTTCTTT
cdr3_aa: CASAQGLDTEAFF

clone_size: few
v_call: TRBV6-1
j_call: TRBJ1-2
d_call: -
cdr3_nt: TGTGCCAGCAGTCCAGGGACTAAGAGTCTAGGCTACACCTTC
cdr3_aa: CASSPGTKSLGYTF

clone_size: -
v_call: TRBV12-5
j_call: TRBJ2-2
d_call: TRBD1
cdr3_nt: TGTGCTAGTGGTTTGGGACAGGGGTTAAATACCGGGGAGCTGTTTTTT
cdr3_aa: CASGLGQGLNTGELFF

clone_size: few
v_call: TRBV20-1
j_call: TRBJ2-6
d_call: -
cdr3_nt: TGCAGTGCTAGGGAGGGCTCTGGGGCCAACGTCCTGACTTTC
cdr3_aa: CSAREGSGANVLTF

clone_size: -
v_call: TRBV6-1
j_call: TRBJ2-3
d_call: -
cdr3_nt: TGTGCCAGCAGTGTTAAGGAATCGCAGTATTTT
cdr3_aa: CASSVKESQYF

clone_size: -
v_call: TRBV20-1
j_call: TRBJ1-4
d_call: -
cdr3_nt: TGCAGTGCCGCCGGGACACCATCGGAAAAACTGTTTTTT
cdr3_aa: CSAAGTPSEKLFF

clone_size: few
v_call: TRBV2
j_call: TRBJ2-5
d_call: TRBD2
cdr3_nt: TGTGCCAGCAACCCGCTAGCGGGGGGGCACGAGACCCAGTACTTC
cdr3_aa: CASNPLAGGHETQYF

clone_size: few
v_call: TRBV30
j_call: TRBJ2-7
d_call: TRBD2
cdr3_nt: TGTGCCTGGAGTGGGACTAGCGGGAGGAACTCCTACGAGCAGTACTTC
cdr3_aa: CAWSGTSGRNSYEQYF

clone_size: few
v_call: TRBV7-3
j_call: TRBJ2-5
d_call: -
cdr3_nt: TGTGCCAGCAGTTTTGAGACCCAGTACTTC
cdr3_aa: CASSFETQYF